A selection of T cell receptor beta chains follows, all from one sample in a study of cytomegalovirus exposure and HLA in healthy donors. TCRdb's table, derived via immunoSEQ multiplex PCR, lists solely in-frame clones and lacks some. The sample has 200,000 to 250,000 clones; around four fifths are singletons. Input material: PBMCs. The receptors stem from a woman aged 18-35 years in good health and CMV-seronegative. Both conserved end residues are part of each CDR3. Each record gives: clone size, V gene, D gene, J gene, CDR3 DNA, CDR3 protein. D genes are given only for firm matches. Clone size, where shown, is once, few, many, or a class for clones that have expanded.

>.|TRBV27|.|TRBJ2-3
TGTGCCAGCAGTCTCGGGCCAGGGGTGGGGACAGATACGCAGTATTTT
CASSLGPGVGTDTQYF
>.|TRBV2|TRBD1|TRBJ2-2
TGTGCCAGCATTCTCCAGGGGGCGGGAACCGGGGAGCTGTTTTTT
CASILQGAGTGELFF
>.|TRBV2|TRBD1|TRBJ1-2
TGTGCCAGCAGTGAAGACGACAGGGCGAACTATGGCTACACCTTC
CASSEDDRANYGYTF
>.|TRBV23-1|TRBD1|TRBJ2-7
TGCGCCAGCAGTCAATCCCCAGGGGGCTACGAGCAGTACTTC
CASSQSPGGYEQYF
>.|TRBV2|.|TRBJ1-1
TGTGCCAGCACCGAAAGGACCCCGAATTTAGCGGCTGAAGCTTTCTTT
CASTERTPNLAAEAFF
>.|TRBV4-1|.|TRBJ1-5
TGCGCCAGCAGCCAAGATGGGCTAAGGGGCAATCAGCCCCAGCATTTT
CASSQDGLRGNQPQHF
>.|TRBV28|.|TRBJ2-2
TGTGCCAGCAGCAAATGGACAGTGACGAACACCGGGGAGCTGTTTTTT
CASSKWTVTNTGELFF
>.|TRBV20-1|TRBD2|TRBJ2-5
TGCAGTGGTGGTAGCGGGGAGACCCAGTACTTC
CSGGSGETQYF
>.|TRBV14|TRBD1|TRBJ2-2
TGTGCCAGCAGCCAGACGGACAGGGAAACCGGGGAGCTGTTTTTT
CASSQTDRETGELFF
>.|TRBV5-1|TRBD1|TRBJ1-1
TGCGCCAGCAGACGGAAACAGGGGGTCCCGAACACTGAAGCTTTCTTT
CASRRKQGVPNTEAFF
>once|TRBV30|.|TRBJ1-3
TGTGCCAGAGTTTCGGGAAACACCATATATTTT
CARVSGNTIYF
>once|TRBV4-1|TRBD2|TRBJ2-5
TGCGCCAGCGCTATACTAGCGGTCCAAGAGACCCAGTACTTC
CASAILAVQETQYF
>.|TRBV2|TRBD1|TRBJ1-6
TGTGCCAGCAGCGCCCGACAGGGCTATAATTCACCCCTCCACTTT
CASSARQGYNSPLHF
>.|TRBV15|.|TRBJ1-1
TGTGCCACCAGCACTTTCCCTCTCTCGATGAACACTGAAGCTTTCTTT
CATSTFPLSMNTEAFF
>.|TRBV11-2|.|TRBJ2-1
TGTGCCAGCAGCTCCGACGGGAGTAGGGACAATGAGCAGTTCTTC
CASSSDGSRDNEQFF
>.|TRBV14|TRBD1|TRBJ2-7
TGTGCCAGCAGCCAATGGGGGGACAGGGCATCCTACGAGCAGTACTTC
CASSQWGDRASYEQYF
>.|TRBV5-8|.|TRBJ1-5
TGTGCCAGCAGCTTGGGTCGAAATCAGCCCCAGCATTTT
CASSLGRNQPQHF